This T cell receptor beta chain was found in a study of spatial heterogeneity in lung cancer. General study points: For expanded intratumoral alpha and beta TCRs, counts tracked tumor mutation counts. Approximately 7% of tumor T cells for alpha chains and roughly 12% for beta chains were estimated to be covered.

This clonotype is categorized as medium-sized. Its target is not known. From germline, CDR1 is SGHRS and CDR2 YFSETQ. This CDR3 spans 15 amino acids. J was trimmed by 4 bases and V by 3 bases; bases with no gene match: 2. Noted time point: sample taken at primary tumor resection. 72 TRACERx patients with early, untreated non-small cell lung cancer donated samples. Extraction of whole RNA from tumor, nontumor lung or frozen PBMC preceded unsorted sequencing. Every TCR cDNA molecule carried a tag that served as a unique molecular identifier. TCRdb processed the 5' RACE reads anew with MiXCR; each CDR3 protein has one entry. The sample lists about 1,600 distinct CDR3 sequences; 16% were seen once.

Sequencing used lung tumor tissue, obtained at surgery. The chain employs TRBV5-1 and TRBJ2-1, with 12 bases identical to TRBD2. The receptor was derived from a female donor with early-stage non-small cell lung cancer. The CDR3 DNA sequence: TGCGCCAGCAGCTGGGGACTAGCGGGTTACAATGAGCAGTTCTTC. Residues: CASSWGLAGYNEQFF. Filled out from reference TRBV5-1 and TRBJ2-1, the complete variable domain reads KAGVTQTPRYLIKTRGQQVTLSCSPISGHRSVSWYQQTPGQGLQFLFEYFSETQRNKGNFPGRFSGRQFSNSRSEMNVSTLELGDSALYLCASSWGLAGYNEQFFGPGTRLTVL.